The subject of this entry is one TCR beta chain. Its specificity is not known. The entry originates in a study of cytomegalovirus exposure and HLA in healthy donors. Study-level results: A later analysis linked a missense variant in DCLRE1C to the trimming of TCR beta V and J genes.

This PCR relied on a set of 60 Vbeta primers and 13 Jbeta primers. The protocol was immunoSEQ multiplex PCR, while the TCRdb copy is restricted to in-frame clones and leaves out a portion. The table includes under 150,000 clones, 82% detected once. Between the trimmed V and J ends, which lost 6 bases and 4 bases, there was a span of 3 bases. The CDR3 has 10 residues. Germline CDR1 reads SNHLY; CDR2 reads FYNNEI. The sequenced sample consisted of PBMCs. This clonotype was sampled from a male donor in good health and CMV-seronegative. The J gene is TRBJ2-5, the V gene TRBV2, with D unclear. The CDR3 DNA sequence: TGTGCCAGCAGCGTAGAGACCCAGTACTTC. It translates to CASSVETQYF.